This is a list of T cell receptor beta chains from one sample in a study of identical twins. TCRdb reprocessed the 5' RACE reads with MiXCR, giving one entry per CDR3 protein. This table holds 1.5 million to 2 million distinct CDR3 sequences, 32% found once. The sample taken for sequencing was cord blood. All receptors come from a newborn girl in good health. Both conserved end residues are part of each CDR3. A D gene is named only where the DNA matches it firmly. Size tells how often a clone was seen (once, few, many) or the class of an expanded clone, and some rows leave it out.

v_call: TRBV25-1
clone_size: once
j_call: TRBJ1-2
d_call: .
cdr3_aa: CASSESQARDGYTF
cdr3_nt: TGTGCCAGCAGTGAAAGCCAGGCGCGGGATGGCTACACCTTC

v_call: TRBV12-3/TRBV12-4
clone_size: .
j_call: TRBJ1-1
d_call: .
cdr3_aa: CASSSGFMNTEAFF
cdr3_nt: TGTGCCAGCAGTTCAGGGTTTATGAACACTGAAGCTTTCTTT

v_call: TRBV24-1
clone_size: .
j_call: TRBJ2-3
d_call: .
cdr3_aa: CATSDFSRTSTDTQYF
cdr3_nt: TGTGCCACCAGTGATTTCTCCCGGACTAGCACAGATACGCAGTATTTT

v_call: TRBV5-1
clone_size: .
j_call: TRBJ2-7
d_call: .
cdr3_aa: CASSLTSLDYEQYF
cdr3_nt: TGCGCCAGCAGCTTGACTAGCCTTGACTACGAGCAGTACTTC

v_call: TRBV4-1
clone_size: few
j_call: TRBJ2-4
d_call: TRBD1
cdr3_aa: CASSQEPGTGRGIQYF
cdr3_nt: TGCGCCAGCAGCCAAGAACCCGGGACAGGGAGGGGCATTCAGTACTTC

v_call: TRBV11-2
clone_size: few
j_call: TRBJ1-2
d_call: .
cdr3_aa: CASSPRGSANYGYTF
cdr3_nt: TGTGCCAGCAGCCCGAGGGGGAGTGCTAACTATGGCTACACCTTC

v_call: TRBV7-4
clone_size: .
j_call: TRBJ2-1
d_call: .
cdr3_aa: CASSLWLAGSSYNEQFF
cdr3_nt: TGTGCCAGCAGCTTATGGTTGGCAGGGAGCTCCTACAATGAGCAGTTCTTC

v_call: TRBV18
clone_size: .
j_call: TRBJ2-3
d_call: .
cdr3_aa: CASSSRQGDTQYF
cdr3_nt: TGTGCCAGCTCATCCCGACAAGGAGATACGCAGTATTTT

v_call: TRBV4-1
clone_size: .
j_call: TRBJ2-1
d_call: .
cdr3_aa: CASSQDTGARSYNEQFF
cdr3_nt: TGCGCCAGCAGCCAAGATACCGGGGCGCGCTCCTACAATGAGCAGTTCTTC

v_call: TRBV29-1
clone_size: .
j_call: TRBJ1-1
d_call: .
cdr3_aa: CSVQARDTEAFF
cdr3_nt: TGCAGCGTTCAGGCCCGGGACACTGAAGCTTTCTTT

v_call: TRBV6-6
clone_size: few
j_call: TRBJ1-6
d_call: .
cdr3_aa: CASSYSRDSPLHF
cdr3_nt: TGTGCCAGCAGTTATTCCAGGGATTCACCCCTCCACTTT

v_call: TRBV11-2
clone_size: .
j_call: TRBJ2-3
d_call: TRBD2
cdr3_aa: CASSLWGSGGGTDTQYF
cdr3_nt: TGTGCCAGCAGCTTATGGGGTAGCGGGGGTGGCACAGATACGCAGTATTTT

v_call: TRBV4-1
clone_size: few
j_call: TRBJ2-7
d_call: TRBD2
cdr3_aa: CASARWLAGAYEQYF
cdr3_nt: TGCGCCAGCGCAAGGTGGCTAGCGGGGGCCTACGAGCAGTACTTC

v_call: TRBV20-1
clone_size: few
j_call: TRBJ1-5
d_call: .
cdr3_aa: CSASSPGVTNQPQHF
cdr3_nt: TGCAGTGCTAGTTCTCCAGGGGTCACCAATCAGCCCCAGCATTTT

v_call: TRBV20-1
clone_size: many
j_call: TRBJ1-2
d_call: TRBD1
cdr3_aa: CSARAGGYGYTF
cdr3_nt: TGCAGTGCTAGAGCAGGGGGCTATGGCTACACCTTC

v_call: TRBV20-1
clone_size: .
j_call: TRBJ1-5
d_call: .
cdr3_aa: CSALAGLRNQPQHF
cdr3_nt: TGCAGTGCCCTGGCAGGGCTTCGCAATCAGCCCCAGCATTTT

v_call: TRBV24-1
clone_size: .
j_call: TRBJ2-1
d_call: .
cdr3_aa: CATSERGSPYNEQFF
cdr3_nt: TGTGCCACCAGTGAGCGTGGAAGCCCCTACAATGAGCAGTTCTTC

v_call: TRBV28
clone_size: .
j_call: TRBJ1-6
d_call: .
cdr3_aa: CASSPGQWSSYNSPPHF
cdr3_nt: TGTGCCAGCAGTCCTGGACAGTGGAGCTCCTATAATTCACCCCCCCACTTT

v_call: TRBV27
clone_size: few
j_call: TRBJ1-6
d_call: .
cdr3_aa: CASTTSRTPLHF
cdr3_nt: TGTGCCAGCACCACCTCCCGTACACCCCTCCACTTT

v_call: TRBV2
clone_size: .
j_call: TRBJ2-1
d_call: .
cdr3_aa: CASRKAGKSEQFF
cdr3_nt: TGTGCCAGCAGAAAAGCGGGCAAAAGTGAGCAGTTCTTC